The next 32 T cell receptor beta chains were all read from a single sample in a study of cytomegalovirus exposure and HLA in healthy donors. The assay was immunoSEQ multiplex PCR, and TCRdb's table has in-frame clones only and misses some. The top ten clones hold nearly 5% of a sample with 110,000 or so clones, approximately 85% of them seen once. Material for sequencing was PBMCs. The receptors here all came from a man aged 18 to 30 in good health and CMV-seronegative.

The chain couples TRBV10-2 to TRBJ2-2; no clear D gene. From germline, CDR1 is WSHSY and CDR2 SAAADI. The V and J ends lost 11 bases and 4 bases respectively, with 8 bases between them. This CDR3 region has 11 residues. CDR3 protein: CARFVTGELFF. Written as DNA, the CDR3 is TGCGCCCGTTTTGTCACCGGGGAGCTGTTTTTT.

The chain is built from TRBV10-3 and TRBJ1-2; 8 nucleotides line up with TRBD1. Germline lookup yields CDR1 ENHRY and CDR2 SYGVKD. The CDR3 is made up of 16 amino acids. V lost 8 bases to trimming and J lost 1 base; unmatched junction nucleotides: 12. The CDR3 region is CAIFQDPRGLNYGYTF. CDR3 coding DNA: TGTGCCATCTTCCAGGATCCCAGGGGGCTTAACTATGGCTACACCTTC.

The chain combines TRBV30 with TRBJ1-2, with 8 bases identical to TRBD1. The CDR3 loop spans 17 amino acids. After removal of 5 bases from V and 3 bases from J, the junction contained 17 bases not matched to a gene. Germline lookup yields CDR1 GTSNPN and CDR2 SVGIG (reference sequence). CDR3 region: CAWDAPGQGSVYYGYTF. The CDR3 DNA is TGTGCCTGGGACGCTCCCGGACAGGGAAGTGTCTACTATGGCTACACCTTC.

This chain uses TRBV14 with TRBJ2-3; 7 bases fit TRBD1. The V segment lost 4 bases and the J segment 2 bases; nucleotides outside the gene matches: 3. The CDR3 has 14 amino acids. The V gene's germline CDR1 is SGHDN and CDR2 FVKESK. The CDR3 reads CASSPGQNTDTQYF. CDR3 DNA sequence: TGTGCCAGCAGCCCGGGACAGAACACAGATACGCAGTATTTT.

Only one count was recorded for this clone. This sequence joins TRBV19 and TRBJ1-2, with a weak D call TRBD1 (5 bases). Per germline, CDR1 LNHDA and CDR2 SQIVND (reference sequence). The CDR3 length is 14 residues. Deletions cut 1 base from V and 8 bases from J, with 14 bases between. The CDR3 DNA reads TGTGCCAGTAGTATAGGGGGCGACAGCTCCGGCTACACCTTC. This encodes CASSIGGDSSGYTF.

The chain has TRBV6-4 and TRBJ1-2, with 8 bases lining up with TRBD1. There are 15 residues in the CDR3. CDR1 is MRHNA and CDR2 is SNTAGT in the germline V gene. The ends lost 5 bases at V and 0 bases at J; junction bases unmatched: 5. CDR3 sequence reads: CASSLGTGPNYGYTF. For the CDR3, the DNA is TGTGCCAGCAGTCTCGGGACAGGACCTAACTATGGCTACACCTTC.

The J gene is TRBJ2-3, the V gene TRBV5-1; 13 bases fit TRBD2. CDR3 length equals 15 residues. The germline V gene encodes CDR1 SGHRS and CDR2 YFSETQ. The trim removed 7 bases at V and 6 bases at J, leaving 8 bases unmatched. The CDR3 coding sequence is TGCGCCAGCGGACATGGGACTAGCGGGACCGATACGCAGTATTTT. Translating gives CASGHGTSGTDTQYF.

The chain carries TRBV5-4 and TRBJ2-3; 8 bases align to TRBD2. Looked up from germline, CDR1 is SGHNT and CDR2 is YYREEE (reference sequence). The CDR3 contains 15 residues. The V gene end was trimmed by 4 bases and the J gene end by 4 bases; junction bases not matched to a gene: 8. DNA for the CDR3: TGTGCCAGCAGCGCCGGGGGGGCCCTTGCAGATACGCAGTATTTT. It is translated as CASSAGGALADTQYF.

This chain uses TRBV5-1 with TRBJ2-2; TRBD1 matches 8 bases. Trimming removed 5 bases from V and 3 bases from J; junction bases left unmatched: 6. There are 15 residues in the CDR3. CDR1 is SGHRS, CDR2 YFSETQ, per germline. The CDR3 region has the DNA TGCGCCAGCAGACCTCAGGGGGCGGACACCGGGGAGCTGTTTTTT. This translates into CASRPQGADTGELFF.

About this clone: Germline is not matched at one junction end, which may reflect a read error. CDR3 residues: CASSLATGDQHF. DNA for the CDR3: TGTGCCAGCAGCCTAGCCACGGGGGACCAGCATTTT. The rearrangement joins TRBV7-8 to TRBJ1-5, with D perhaps matching TRBD1 (5 bases). Germline CDR1 is SGHVS and CDR2 is FQNEAQ. CDR3 length: 12 residues. The entire variable domain, with the rest obtained from reference TRBV7-8 and TRBJ1-5, is as follows: GAGVSQSPRYKVAKRGQDVALRCDPISGHVSLFWYQQALGQGPEFLTYFQNEAQLDKSGLPSDRFFAERPEGSVSTLKIQRTQQEDSAVYLCASSLATGDQHFGDGTRLSIL.

The chain is built from TRBV7-9 and TRBJ2-5; TRBD1 matches 8 bases. CDR1 and CDR2 from the germline V gene are SEHNR and FQNEAQ (reference sequence). The CDR3 is made up of 14 amino acids. With V trimmed by 5 bases and J by 7 bases, 9 bases remained unmatched. CDR3: CASSATGAKRTQYF. For the CDR3, the DNA is TGTGCCAGCAGCGCGACAGGGGCCAAGAGGACCCAGTACTTC. The full variable domain, in which reference TRBV7-9 and TRBJ2-5 provide the parts outside the CDR3, is DTGVSQNPRHKITKRGQNVTFRCDPISEHNRLYWYRQTLGQGPEFLTYFQNEAQLEKSRLLSDRFSAERPKGSFSTLEIQRTEQGDSAMYLCASSATGAKRTQYFGPGTRLLVL.

The rearrangement joins TRBV18 to TRBJ2-7, with a tentative D call TRBD2 (5 bases). The CDR3 runs 15 residues. Germline lookup yields CDR1 KGHSH and CDR2 LQKENI. V shed 0 bases and J shed 0 bases, with 9 bases lying between them. Here the CDR3 DNA reads TGTGCCAGCTCACCACCGAGCGGTAGCTCCTACGAGCAGTACTTC. Translating gives CASSPPSGSSYEQYF.

Ten or more counts support this clone. The V call is TRBV6-1, the J call TRBJ2-1; TRBD2 aligns across 8 bases. Trimming removed 2 bases from V and 0 bases from J; junction bases left unmatched: 0. Germline V gene sequence: CDR1 MNHNS, CDR2 SASEGT. The CDR3 is 15 residues long. This chain's CDR3 is CASSELAGSYNEQFF. The DNA for the CDR3 is TGTGCCAGCAGTGAACTAGCGGGCTCCTACAATGAGCAGTTCTTC.

The rearrangement links TRBV20-1 to TRBJ1-2; possibly TRBD1 for D (6 bases). The length of the CDR3 is 11 residues. The ends were cut back, 6 bases at V and 6 bases at J, with 11 bases in the middle. Germline values: CDR1 DFQATT, CDR2 SNEGSKA (reference sequence). The CDR3: CSADRRNGYTF. DNA of the CDR3: TGCAGTGCCGACAGGAGGAATGGCTACACCTTC.

The chain recombines TRBV10-3 with TRBJ2-5; TRBD2 matches at 8 bases. Germline V gives CDR1 ENHRY, CDR2 SYGVKD. Trimming removed 4 bases from V and 5 bases from J; junction bases left unmatched: 6. This CDR3 is built from 14 residues. CDR3 in amino acids: CAISVQRGGETQYF. The DNA of the CDR3 is TGTGCCATCAGTGTCCAGCGCGGGGGGGAGACCCAGTACTTC.

CDR3 nucleotide sequence: TGTGCCAGCAGCTTCTCGACAGGGAGACACTCCTACGAGCAGTACTTC. Translated: CASSFSTGRHSYEQYF. The genes are TRBV13 and TRBJ2-7, with TRBD1 matching over 7 bases. The CDR3 length is 16 residues. CDR1 is PRHDT, CDR2 FYEKMQ, per germline (reference sequence). V lost 3 bases and J lost 0; bases outside the gene matches: 8.

This chain links TRBV6-1 with TRBJ1-1; possibly TRBD1 for D (6 bases). Trimming took off 6 bases at V and 1 base at J, with 9 bases between the two ends. The CDR3 extends over 13 amino acids. In germline, CDR1 is MNHNS, CDR2 SASEGT. The CDR3: CASRNRENTEAFF. CDR3 nucleotides: TGTGCCAGCAGGAACAGGGAGAACACTGAAGCTTTCTTT.

The chain uses TRBV30 and TRBJ2-1; TRBD2 matches at 9 bases. The CDR3 is made up of 19 amino acids. With V trimmed by 2 bases and J by 0 bases, 14 bases remained unmatched. CDR1 GTSNPN and CDR2 SVGIG come from the germline V gene (reference sequence). Written as DNA, the CDR3 is TGTGCCTGGAGTCGGAGGAGTCTAGCGGGATTTAGCTCCTACAATGAGCAGTTCTTC. Amino acid sequence: CAWSRRSLAGFSSYNEQFF. The full variable domain, in which reference TRBV30 and TRBJ2-1 provide the parts outside the CDR3, is SQTIHQWPATLVQPVGSPLSLECTVEGTSNPNLYWYRQAAGRGLQLLFYSVGIGQISSEVPQNLSASRPQDRQFILSSKKLLLSDSGFYLCAWSRRSLAGFSSYNEQFFGPGTRLTVL.

CDR3 region: CASSSLAGGLTDTQYF. The CDR3 bases are TGTGCCAGCAGCTCATTAGCGGGAGGGCTCACAGATACGCAGTATTTT. V and J are TRBV11-2 and TRBJ2-3; 11 bases agree with TRBD2. Germline CDR1 reads SGHAT; CDR2 reads FQNNGV. The CDR3 has 16 residues. The trim removed 4 bases at V and 2 bases at J, leaving 5 bases unmatched.

The table lists this clone with a few counts. This chain joins TRBV27 and TRBJ2-2; tentatively, D is TRBD2 (6 bases). CDR3 length: 16 residues. V lost 7 bases and J lost 6, with 21 bases in between. Germline assignment: CDR1 MNHEY and CDR2 SMNVEV (reference sequence). CDR3 nucleotide sequence: TGTGCCAGCACTCCCGACGGCACTAGCTCTGCCGGGGAGCTGTTTTTT. It yields the protein CASTPDGTSSAGELFF.

This chain links TRBV6-5 with TRBJ1-2; D gene uncertain. The CDR3 sequence is 14 residues long. Germline CDR1 and CDR2: MNHEY and SVGAGI. V was trimmed by 4 bases and J by 5 bases, leaving 14 bases between them. Here the CDR3 reads CASSSASAVYGYTF. As DNA, the CDR3 is TGTGCCAGCAGTTCAGCAAGCGCCGTATATGGCTACACCTTC.

V usage is TRBV5-1 and J usage is TRBJ1-1; the D gene is possibly TRBD1 (6 bases). V dropped 2 bases and J dropped 6 bases, with 11 bases sitting between them. Germline assignment: CDR1 SGHRS and CDR2 YFSETQ. This CDR3 has 13 residues. CDR3 sequence reads: CASSFQGSPEAFF. The CDR3 DNA is TGCGCCAGCAGCTTTCAGGGGAGTCCTGAAGCTTTCTTT.

The genes are TRBV6-6 and TRBJ1-1, with D possibly TRBD1 on 5 matching bases. In germline, CDR1 is MNHNY, CDR2 SVGAGI (reference sequence). This CDR3 is 14 amino acids long. The V and J ends lost 7 bases and 8 bases respectively, with 20 bases between them. The CDR3, as DNA: TGTGCCAGCATCCGAGGGGAGACGGGGGTGGAAGCTTTCTTT. The encoded protein is CASIRGETGVEAFF.

The chain joins TRBV11-1 to TRBJ2-5; TRBD2 matches 12 bases. CDR3 size: 19 residues. Per the germline V gene, CDR1 is SGHAT and CDR2 is FQDESV (reference sequence). V shed 4 bases and J 4 bases; nucleotides not matched to a gene: 16. The CDR3 sequence is CASSSGGRLAGANGETQYF. CDR3 bases: TGTGCCAGCAGCTCAGGGGGGCGACTAGCGGGGGCTAACGGAGAGACCCAGTACTTC.

The chain carries TRBV5-1 and TRBJ2-7, with TRBD2 matching 12 bases. CDR1 and CDR2 (germline): SGHRS, YFSETQ. J gave up 3 bases and V 4 bases, and 2 bases lay outside the gene matches. The CDR3 consists of 14 residues. CDR3 sequence reads: CASSLTSGGYEQYF. CDR3 DNA: TGCGCCAGCAGCCTGACTAGCGGGGGCTACGAGCAGTACTTC. Variable domain in full (rest from reference TRBV5-1 and TRBJ2-7): KAGVTQTPRYLIKTRGQQVTLSCSPISGHRSVSWYQQTPGQGLQFLFEYFSETQRNKGNFPGRFSGRQFSNSRSEMNVSTLELGDSALYLCASSLTSGGYEQYFGPGTRLTVT.

V usage is TRBV30 and J usage is TRBJ1-1; 8 bases are shared with TRBD1. Germline CDR1 reads GTSNPN; CDR2 reads SVGIG (reference sequence). Unmatched junction bases numbered 13, after V lost 4 bases and J lost 0 bases. The CDR3 has 17 residues. The CDR3 region is CAWKRQGLVGLNTEAFF. In nucleotides, the CDR3 is TGTGCCTGGAAGAGACAGGGGCTGGTGGGCTTGAACACTGAAGCTTTCTTT. The complete variable domain, with remaining parts taken from reference TRBV30 and TRBJ1-1, reads SQTIHQWPATLVQPVGSPLSLECTVEGTSNPNLYWYRQAAGRGLQLLFYSVGIGQISSEVPQNLSASRPQDRQFILSSKKLLLSDSGFYLCAWKRQGLVGLNTEAFFGQGTRLTVV.

There are a few counts of this clone. The rearrangement joins TRBV5-6 to TRBJ1-1; TRBD1 matches at 8 bases. The CDR3 covers 15 residues. CDR1 and CDR2 from the germline V gene are SGHDT and YYEEEE. Trimming at V came to 4 bases and at J to 0 bases, leaving 5 bases not matched to a gene. Here the CDR3 DNA reads TGTGCCAGCAGCCAACGGGACAGGATGAACACTGAAGCTTTCTTT. This translates into CASSQRDRMNTEAFF.

This chain joins TRBV19 and TRBJ2-2, with 9 bases that match TRBD1. The V segment lost 6 bases and the J segment 7 bases; nucleotides outside the gene matches: 15. The CDR3 spans 17 residues. CDR1 and CDR2 from the germline V gene are LNHDA and SQIVND (reference sequence). This chain's CDR3 is CASREGTGPFEGGELFF. CDR3 sequence (DNA): TGTGCCAGTAGGGAAGGGACAGGGCCTTTTGAGGGCGGGGAGCTGTTTTTT.

The chain recombines TRBV19 with TRBJ2-7; D call uncertain. CDR3 length: 13 residues. Trimming stripped 1 base from V and 3 bases from J, with 7 bases between. Looked up from germline, CDR1 is LNHDA and CDR2 is SQIVND (reference sequence). CDR3 region: CASSIVYGYEQYF. In DNA form, the CDR3 reads TGTGCCAGTAGTATAGTGTACGGCTACGAGCAGTACTTC. The whole variable domain, filled in from reference TRBV19 and TRBJ2-7, reads DGGITQSPKYLFRKEGQNVTLSCEQNLNHDAMYWYRQDPGQGLRLIYYSQIVNDFQKGDIAEGYSVSREKKESFPLTVTSAQKNPTAFYLCASSIVYGYEQYFGPGTRLTVT.

The rearrangement links TRBV6-5 to TRBJ2-7; 7 bases map to TRBD1. Germline CDR1 and CDR2: MNHEY and SVGAGI. The CDR3 totals 15 residues. The V gene end was trimmed by 2 bases and the J gene end by 2 bases; junction bases not matched to a gene: 6. The CDR3 nucleotides read TGTGCCAGCAGTTACGACGGGACAGTTACCTACGAGCAGTACTTC. Encoded protein: CASSYDGTVTYEQYF.

This clone was observed a handful of times. The V and J genes are TRBV5-5 and TRBJ1-5, with D tentatively TRBD1 (5 bases). Germline CDR1 reads SGHKS; CDR2 reads YYEKEE (reference sequence). This CDR3 comprises 14 residues. Trimming removed 4 bases from V and 5 bases from J, with 13 bases in between. Here the CDR3 DNA reads TGTGCCAGCAGCCGATGGGGGAGGGATCAGCCCCAGCATTTT. Amino acid sequence: CASSRWGRDQPQHF. The complete variable domain, with remaining parts taken from reference TRBV5-5 and TRBJ1-5, reads DAGVTQSPTHLIKTRGQQVTLRCSPISGHKSVSWYQQVLGQGPQFIFQYYEKEERGRGNFPDRFSARQFPNYSSELNVNALLLGDSALYLCASSRWGRDQPQHFGDGTRLSIL.

This chain joins TRBV10-3 and TRBJ1-5; TRBD1 might be the D (6 bases). V was cut by 0 bases and J by 7 bases, with 13 bases left in between. Germline loops: CDR1 ENHRY, CDR2 SYGVKD. The CDR3 runs to 15 residues. The CDR3 DNA reads as TGTGCCATCAGTGAGTCAGGGGACAAGGGACAGCCCCAGCATTTT. This sequence encodes CAISESGDKGQPQHF.